This T cell receptor (beta chain) is drawn from a study of monozygotic twins with inflammatory bowel disease (dated by TCRdb to between 2017 and 2020). In terms of the full investigation: The complete study included roughly 30 monozygotic twin pairs: 19 IBD-discordant Danish pairs and nine German pairs, of which four were IBD-concordant and five were IBD-discordant. Disease-associated traits were sought mainly through comparisons between IBD patients and their genetically identical healthy co-twins within discordant pairs. Each individual had, on average, about 151 000 unique TCRalpha sequences and 181 000 unique TCRbeta sequences available for analysis. What the authors observed across the whole study: The results gave no support for a single strong signal or clonotype linked to IBD. IBD patients had lower TCRbeta repertoire diversity, measured by the inverse Simpson index, than their healthy co-twins. The analysis was unable to tell apart different T cell subtypes. Concordant and discordant twins showed no difference in repertoire similarity, possibly because of limited statistical power. IBD patients shared fewer clonotypes with other individuals than healthy twins did, most markedly in patients showing signs of disease activity. Background noise and inter-individual variability may have been introduced into the repertoires by the differing immunosuppressive treatments among patients.

Comments on this clonotype: Its target antigen remains unknown.

CDR1 and CDR2, per the germline V gene, are SGHRS and YFSETQ. The cysteine opens and the phenylalanine closes a CDR3 of 13 amino acids. No nucleotide data were recorded. The library was made by 5' RACE. For each TCR library, approximately 3.5 ug of total RNA was used. For each sample, cDNA synthesis with SMARTScribe reverse transcriptase was split into eight separate reactions. During cDNA synthesis, unique molecular identifiers containing a 6-nucleotide sample barcode were introduced by template switching. TCRalpha and TCRbeta cDNA was amplified in two nested PCRs of around 15 and 9 cycles, and bead purification was carried out after each PCR. Before amplification, the cDNA was both treated with uracil DNA-glycosylase and purified with the QIAquick PCR purification kit. The second PCR added Illumina TruSeq-compatible adapters along with sample-specific barcodes. Library quality and concentration were assessed using TapeStation and Qubit, and 4.5 to 6.5 ng of each library was pooled. Sequencing of pooled libraries was carried out on an Illumina HiSeq2500 single-index Rapid Run using 2 x 100 bp reads and custom sequencing primers. Per the authors' processing: UMI-based consensus assembly with MiGEC version 1.2.6 was used to correct PCR and sequencing errors. MiXCR version 2.1.1 handled V(D)J alignment, clonotype assembly and CDR3 extraction. Normalisation of gene usage, clonotype sharing and MAIT/NKT TCR abundance was achieved by analysing the top 1000, 10 000 and 20 000 clonotypes per sample. Diversity was computed as the inverse Simpson index with the vegan R package after downsampling to 27 000 UMIs. Paired Mann-Whitney U tests were applied to discordant twin pairs, with Benjamini-Hochberg correction for multiple testing. TCRdb reprocessed the reads, and each CDR3 protein sequence is entered once, without DNA. TCRdb's processing, not the authors' own work, is the source of the V and J calls. The table for this sample shows approximately 160,000 distinct CDR3 sequences. Of the sample, 7.4% is held by the ten largest clones.

From each donor, a roughly 2.5 ml peripheral blood sample was collected into PAXgene tubes and stored at -80 degrees C. Without T cell sorting, total RNA was isolated from whole blood using the PAXgene blood miRNA kit on an automated QIAcube. Peripheral blood from monozygotic twin pairs concordant or discordant for inflammatory bowel disease was subjected to deep TCRalpha and TCRbeta repertoire profiling with unique molecular barcoding. For every twin pair, smoking habits were documented, and each individual was categorised as a current, former or never smoker. The sequence was obtained from a human donor with ulcerative colitis or Crohn's disease, or a healthy co-twin of an affected twin (not recorded which). The chain is assembled from TRBV5-1 and TRBJ2-7; TCRdb returns TRBD2, unconfirmable since there is no DNA. The specimen sequenced was blood. This receptor has the CDR3 CASSLAGQREQYF.